This T cell receptor beta chain was sequenced in a study of glioma-infiltrating T cells after dendritic cell vaccination. The PCR used 60 V beta and 13 J beta primers. Clones were read by immunoSEQ multiplex PCR, and TCRdb kept only the in-frame ones, dropping some. The top ten hold about 9.3% of the sample, which has roughly 85,000 clones, 85% seen once. Study-level findings and limits: Complete blood and tumor specimen sets were limited to few patients.

From germline, CDR1 is MDHEN and CDR2 SYDVKM. The V gene lost 1 base and the J gene lost 3 bases, with 7 bases spanning the gap. The CDR3 has 13 residues. Time point noted: after dendritic cell vaccination, including at tumor progression/relapse. Isocitrate dehydrogenase mutation was absent in all glioblastoma patients. To note about this clone: Its matching antigen is unknown.

J is TRBJ2-7 and V is TRBV28; D is unresolved. The sequencing used blood, collected after dendritic cell vaccination. This receptor was obtained from a human donor with glioblastoma. CDR3 region: CASSLLRSYEQYF. The CDR3 region has the DNA TGTGCCAGCAGTTTATTACGGAGCTACGAGCAGTACTTC.